These 9 T cell receptor beta chains were all obtained from the same sample, sequenced in a study of OX40 agonist ivuxolimab in advanced cancers. The repertoire was sequenced with immunoSEQ multiplex PCR; TCRdb's copy has only in-frame clones and lacks some. The table records around 48,000 clones, around 77% of them present only once. The sample here was CD4+ or CD8+ T cells sorted from blood, taken in a trial of the OX40 agonist ivuxolimab. The origin of the receptors is an adult with an advanced solid tumor such as melanoma, head and neck, liver or kidney cancer.

The rearrangement joins TRBV5-1 to TRBJ1-1; D not certain. V was trimmed by 2 bases and J by 1 base, leaving 6 bases between them. CDR3 length: 13 amino acids. In germline, CDR1 is SGHRS, CDR2 YFSETQ. CDR3 amino acids: CASSFDRNTEAFF. The DNA of the CDR3 is TGCGCCAGCAGCTTTGATAGGAACACTGAAGCTTTCTTT.

The rearrangement uses TRBV11-2 and TRBJ2-5; D may correspond to TRBD1 or TRBD2 (5 bases each). This CDR3 has 13 residues. V lost 3 bases and J lost 4, with 9 bases in between. The V gene's germline CDR1 is SGHAT and CDR2 FQNNGV. CDR3 residues: CASSFGGGETQYF. The CDR3 DNA sequence: TGTGCCAGCAGCTTTGGGGGTGGAGAGACCCAGTACTTC.

This clone was recorded a few times. This chain joins TRBV10-3 and TRBJ2-2; tentatively, D is TRBD1 (5 bases). The CDR3 loop spans 15 amino acids. Germline CDR1 ENHRY, CDR2 SYGVKD. Trimming cost V 6 bases and J 5 bases, with 16 bases left between them. The CDR3 loop is CAIRPGKGWTGELFF. For the CDR3, the DNA is TGTGCCATCAGGCCAGGGAAAGGTTGGACCGGGGAGCTGTTTTTT.

This clone was seen a few times. The CDR3 DNA follows: TGTGCCAGCAGCGCCAAACAGAGACTGAACACTGAAGCTTTCTTT. Translating it yields CASSAKQRLNTEAFF. The V and J genes are TRBV7-9 and TRBJ1-1, with D unresolved. This CDR3 region has 15 residues. Germline V CDR1 and CDR2: SEHNR, FQNEAQ (reference sequence). Trimming stripped 5 bases from V and 0 bases from J, with 13 bases between.

J is TRBJ2-2 and V is TRBV5-1; 8 nucleotides align to TRBD1. Germline V gene data show CDR1 as SGHRS and CDR2 as YFSETQ. This CDR3 is 14 amino acids long. J gave up 6 bases and V 2 bases, and 3 bases lay outside the gene matches. As DNA, the CDR3 is TGCGCCAGCAGCTTCGACAGGGGATCCGGGGAGCTGTTTTTT. Amino acid sequence: CASSFDRGSGELFF.

This clone was found once. CDR3 DNA: TGTGCCAGCAGTGAGGGGGGGAGAGATCAGCCCCAGCATTTT. It codes for CASSEGGRDQPQHF. The V and J genes are TRBV2 and TRBJ1-5; possible D gene TRBD1, 5 bases. CDR1 is SNHLY, CDR2 FYNNEI, per germline. CDR3 length equals 14 residues. The V end was cut by 3 bases, the J end by 5 bases, with 11 bases between.

Concerning this clone: Other nucleotide sequences from this sample produce the same CDR3. The chain employs TRBV5-1 and TRBJ1-2; tentatively, D is TRBD1 (5 bases). This CDR3 contains 11 residues. The germline V gene has CDR1 SGHRS and CDR2 YFSETQ. Trimming removed 7 bases from V and 4 bases from J, with 8 bases in between. The CDR3 sequence is CASGGTYGYTF. The CDR3 DNA sequence: TGCGCCAGCGGGGGGACCTATGGCTACACCTTC.

The gene calls are TRBV5-1 and TRBJ2-1; 10 bases are a match to TRBD1. The CDR3 covers 16 residues. CDR1 and CDR2 from the germline V gene are SGHRS and YFSETQ. V shed 7 bases and J 8 bases; nucleotides not matched to a gene: 15. For the CDR3, the DNA is TGCGCCAGCCGCCCCCTTATGGACAGGGGGGGCGATGAGCAGTTCTTC. This encodes CASRPLMDRGGDEQFF.

The gene calls are TRBV4-1 and TRBJ2-5, with a possible D match to TRBD1 (6 bases). V lost 4 bases to trimming and J lost 2 bases, with 23 bases between them. The CDR3 totals 18 residues. Germline V gene data show CDR1 as MGHRA and CDR2 as YSYEKL. This CDR3 reads CASSLSPNRDMAQETQYF. In DNA, the CDR3 is TGCGCCAGCAGCCTTTCCCCGAATCGGGACATGGCACAAGAGACCCAGTACTTC.